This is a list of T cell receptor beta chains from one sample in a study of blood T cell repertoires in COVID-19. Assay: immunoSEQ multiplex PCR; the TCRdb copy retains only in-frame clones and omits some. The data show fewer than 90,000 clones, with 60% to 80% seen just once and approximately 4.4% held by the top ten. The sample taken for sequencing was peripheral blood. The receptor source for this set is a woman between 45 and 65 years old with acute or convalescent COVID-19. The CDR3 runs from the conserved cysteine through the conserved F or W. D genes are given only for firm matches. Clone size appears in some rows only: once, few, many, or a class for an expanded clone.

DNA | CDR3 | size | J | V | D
TGCAGCGTTCTGACCTCAGGACAGGGGAAAGCTTTCTTT | CSVLTSGQGKAFF | once | TRBJ1-1 | TRBV29-1 | TRBD1
TGTGCCAGCAGCCCCCTCTGGACAGGGGGACATGAAAAACTGTTTTTT | CASSPLWTGGHEKLFF | . | TRBJ1-4 | TRBV7-2 | TRBD1
TGTGCCAGCAGTTTCGAGCAGGGGTGGAACACCATATATTTT | CASSFEQGWNTIYF | . | TRBJ1-3 | TRBV28 | .
TGTGCCAGCAGAAACGCGGACAGGGGCAGCAATCAGCCCCAGCATTTT | CASRNADRGSNQPQHF | . | TRBJ1-5 | TRBV6-6 | TRBD1
TGCGCCAGCAGCCAAGATTGGCAGGCTGGAAACACCATATATTTT | CASSQDWQAGNTIYF | . | TRBJ1-3 | TRBV4-3 | .
TGCGCCAGCAGTCTGTCGGGGACAGACAACACCGGGGAGCTGTTTTTT | CASSLSGTDNTGELFF | . | TRBJ2-2 | TRBV5-1 | TRBD1
TGTGCCAGTAGTACGGGACTAGCGGGGGCCCTTCACACAGATACGCAGTATTTT | CASSTGLAGALHTDTQYF | . | TRBJ2-3 | TRBV19 | TRBD2
TGTGCCAGCAGCCGGGAGAGGGACGAGCAGTACTTC | CASSRERDEQYF | few | TRBJ2-7 | TRBV7-9 | .
TGTGCCAGCAGTTACGGTCTAGTAGTGGCCTACGAGCAGTACTTC | CASSYGLVVAYEQYF | . | TRBJ2-7 | TRBV6-5 | .
TGTGCCATCAGAAACCCGGGACAGGGGGACTCCTACGAGCAGTACTTC | CAIRNPGQGDSYEQYF | few | TRBJ2-7 | TRBV10-3 | TRBD1
TGTGCCAGCAGCAGGGACAGGGGGCTTAACAATGAGCAGTTCTTC | CASSRDRGLNNEQFF | . | TRBJ2-1 | TRBV11-2 | TRBD1
TGTGCCAGCCCCTACTCCCTAGTGCCCAATGAGCAGTTCTTC | CASPYSLVPNEQFF | . | TRBJ2-1 | TRBV27 | .
TGTGCCTCGGGACACCTCACTGAAGCTTTCTTT | CASGHLTEAFF | . | TRBJ1-1 | TRBV5-4 | .
TGTGCCAGCAGTCTTAGGCCGCAAGGGAGCGGCACTGAAGCTTTCTTT | CASSLRPQGSGTEAFF | . | TRBJ1-1 | TRBV7-8 | .
TGTGCCAGCAGCGTAGAGGCGGGGAGCGCCTATAATTCACCCCTCCACTTT | CASSVEAGSAYNSPLHF | . | TRBJ1-6 | TRBV9 | .
TGTGCCAGCAGTGAGTCGCTAGCGGGCTCCGGGGAGCTGTTTTTT | CASSESLAGSGELFF | . | TRBJ2-2 | TRBV2 | TRBD2
TGTGCCAGCAGCTTCAGGGGTACCCGGAACGAGCAGTACTTC | CASSFRGTRNEQYF | . | TRBJ2-7 | TRBV7-8 | .
TGCGCCAGCAGCTTGGCGGGGGATCTCACCCTCCACTTT | CASSLAGDLTLHF | . | TRBJ1-6 | TRBV5-1 | .
TGTGCCAGCAGTGGCGGGGGGGGCTACACCTTC | CASSGGGGYTF | . | TRBJ1-2 | TRBV2 | .
TGTGCCAGTAGTATCGTCGGACTAGCGGGGGTCAATGAGCAGTTCTTC | CASSIVGLAGVNEQFF | . | TRBJ2-1 | TRBV19 | TRBD2
TGTGCCAGCAGTTACGCAGGGTTGGTTGCCGGGGAGCTGTTTTTT | CASSYAGLVAGELFF | once | TRBJ2-2 | TRBV6-5 | .
TGTGCCAGCAGCAAACTAGGAAACTATGGCTACACCTTC | CASSKLGNYGYTF | few | TRBJ1-2 | TRBV7-2 | .
TGTGCCAGCAGCCAAGTCTCCGGGGGCAATCAGCCCCAGCATTTT | CASSQVSGGNQPQHF | few | TRBJ1-5 | TRBV3-1/TRBV3-2 | .
TGTGCCAGCAGCTTAGACAGCAGGGGAACCTACGAGCAGTACTTC | CASSLDSRGTYEQYF | once | TRBJ2-7 | TRBV7-2 | .
TGCGCCAGCAGCACGGACAGGGCAGACACTGAAGCTTTCTTT | CASSTDRADTEAFF | . | TRBJ1-1 | TRBV4-3 | TRBD1
TGTGCCAGCAGCCAAGGGCATACCGTCACAGATACGCAGTATTTT | CASSQGHTVTDTQYF | . | TRBJ2-3 | TRBV3-1/TRBV3-2 | .
TGTGCCAGCAGTCAAAGACAGGGGAGCACTGAAGCTTTCTTT | CASSQRQGSTEAFF | . | TRBJ1-1 | TRBV27 | TRBD1
TGTGCCAGCAGCCAAGTTCTCACAGATACGCAGTATTTT | CASSQVLTDTQYF | once | TRBJ2-3 | TRBV4-2 | .
TGTGCCAGCGAGGCGGGACAGGGGTACGAAAAACTGTTTTTT | CASEAGQGYEKLFF | . | TRBJ1-4 | TRBV28 | TRBD1
TGTGCCATCACCCTGGGAGAGGGGGCTGGTGGCTACACCTTC | CAITLGEGAGGYTF | . | TRBJ1-2 | TRBV10-3 | TRBD1
TGTGCCTGGAGTGGCGGACAACGAAATCAGCCCCAGCATTTT | CAWSGGQRNQPQHF | . | TRBJ1-5 | TRBV30 | .
TGTGCCAGCAGTCGCAGGCCGAACACTGAAGCTTTCTTT | CASSRRPNTEAFF | . | TRBJ1-1 | TRBV27 | .
TGCAGCGTTGAGGGCGCTGGCCTTAGTAGCTCCTACGAGCAGTACTTC | CSVEGAGLSSSYEQYF | few | TRBJ2-7 | TRBV29-1 | .
TGTGCCAGCAGCGGAAACAGGGGGACCAGAAACACCATATATTTT | CASSGNRGTRNTIYF | few | TRBJ1-3 | TRBV9 | TRBD1
TGTGCCGGTGACAGGGGGAACACTGAAGCTTTCTTT | CAGDRGNTEAFF | few | TRBJ1-1 | TRBV30 | TRBD1
TGTGCCAGCAGTCCTGACAGGGGCCCGAACACGGGGCAAGAGACCCAGTACTTC | CASSPDRGPNTGQETQYF | . | TRBJ2-5 | TRBV7-8 | TRBD1
TGTGCCAGCACCTTAAGGAGGGGTAATGAAAAACTGTTTTTT | CASTLRRGNEKLFF | once | TRBJ1-4 | TRBV6-5 | .
TGTGCCAGCAGTAGCCGGGACTCCAACTATGGCTACACCTTC | CASSSRDSNYGYTF | . | TRBJ1-2 | TRBV6-5 | .
TGTGCCAGCAGCTTGGCCGAGACAGGGGGAAAACCCGGGGCCAACGTCCTGACTTTC | CASSLAETGGKPGANVLTF | . | TRBJ2-6 | TRBV5-5 | TRBD1
TGCGCCAGCAGCCAAGAGATAGGGGGATACGAGCAGTACTTC | CASSQEIGGYEQYF | . | TRBJ2-7 | TRBV4-3 | .
TGTGCCAGCAGCTTAGAGGGACAGGGGGATTCACCCCTCCACTTT | CASSLEGQGDSPLHF | . | TRBJ1-6 | TRBV7-6 | TRBD1
TGCGCCAGCAGCTCTAACCGGGACAGAAAAGGCACAGATACGCAGTATTTT | CASSSNRDRKGTDTQYF | few | TRBJ2-3 | TRBV5-1 | TRBD1
TGTGCCAGCAGCCCCAGGACTAGCGGGGGAGATGAGCAGTTCTTC | CASSPRTSGGDEQFF | . | TRBJ2-1 | TRBV4-2 | TRBD2
TGTGCCAGCAGCAACGGACAGGGGTTCGTGGAGACCCAGTACTTC | CASSNGQGFVETQYF | . | TRBJ2-5 | TRBV5-5 | TRBD1